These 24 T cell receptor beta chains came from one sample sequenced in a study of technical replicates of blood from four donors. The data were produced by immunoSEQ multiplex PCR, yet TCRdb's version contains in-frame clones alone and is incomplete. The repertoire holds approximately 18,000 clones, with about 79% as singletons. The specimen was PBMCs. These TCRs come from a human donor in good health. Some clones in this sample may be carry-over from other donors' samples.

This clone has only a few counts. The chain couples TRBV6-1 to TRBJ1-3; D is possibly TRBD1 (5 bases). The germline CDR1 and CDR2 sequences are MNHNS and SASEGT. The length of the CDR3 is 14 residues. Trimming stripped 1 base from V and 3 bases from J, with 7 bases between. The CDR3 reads CASSEVGVGNTIYF. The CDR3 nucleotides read TGTGCCAGCAGTGAAGTAGGGGTTGGAAACACCATATATTTT.

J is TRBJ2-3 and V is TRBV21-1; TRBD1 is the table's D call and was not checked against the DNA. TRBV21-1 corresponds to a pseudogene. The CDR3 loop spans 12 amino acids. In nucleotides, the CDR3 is TGTGCCAGCCAAAAGGGGGCAGGGACGCAGTATTTT. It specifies CASQKGAGTQYF.

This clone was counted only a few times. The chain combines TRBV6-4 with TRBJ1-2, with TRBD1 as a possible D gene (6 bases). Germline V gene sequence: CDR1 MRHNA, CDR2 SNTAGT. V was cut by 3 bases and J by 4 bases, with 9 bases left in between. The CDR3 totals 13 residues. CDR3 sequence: CASSDGGAYGYTF. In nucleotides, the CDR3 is TGTGCCAGCAGTGATGGGGGGGCCTATGGCTACACCTTC.

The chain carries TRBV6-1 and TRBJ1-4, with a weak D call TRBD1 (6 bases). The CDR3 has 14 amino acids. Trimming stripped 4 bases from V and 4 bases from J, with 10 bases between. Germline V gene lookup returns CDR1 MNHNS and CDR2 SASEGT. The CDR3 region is CASSVDSHNEKLFF. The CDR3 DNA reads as TGTGCCAGCAGTGTGGACAGCCATAATGAAAAACTGTTTTTT.

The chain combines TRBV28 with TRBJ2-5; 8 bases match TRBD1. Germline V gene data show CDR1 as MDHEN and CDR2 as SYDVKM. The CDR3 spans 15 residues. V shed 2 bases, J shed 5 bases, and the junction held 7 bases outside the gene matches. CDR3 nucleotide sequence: TGTGCCAGCAGTTTACTCCAGGGGGCGGACGAGACCCAGTACTTC. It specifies CASSLLQGADETQYF.

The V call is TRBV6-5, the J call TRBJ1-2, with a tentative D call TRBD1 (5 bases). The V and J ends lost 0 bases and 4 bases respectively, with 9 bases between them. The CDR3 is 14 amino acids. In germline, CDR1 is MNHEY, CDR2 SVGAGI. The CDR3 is CASSYSFDSYGYTF. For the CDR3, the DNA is TGTGCCAGCAGTTACTCGTTCGACAGCTATGGCTACACCTTC.

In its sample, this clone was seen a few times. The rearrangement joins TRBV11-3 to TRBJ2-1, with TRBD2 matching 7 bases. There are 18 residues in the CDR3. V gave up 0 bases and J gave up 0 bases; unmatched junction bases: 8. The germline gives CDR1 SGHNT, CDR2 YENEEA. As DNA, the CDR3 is TGTGCCAGCAGCTTAGATCAGGGCGGGAGCAGCTCCTACAATGAGCAGTTCTTC. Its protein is CASSLDQGGSSSYNEQFF.

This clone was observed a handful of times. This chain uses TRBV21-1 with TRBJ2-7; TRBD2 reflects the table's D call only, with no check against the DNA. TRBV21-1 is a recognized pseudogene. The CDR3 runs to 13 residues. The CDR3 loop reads CASSKRVTYEQYF. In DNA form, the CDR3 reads TGTGCCAGCAGCAAACGAGTAACCTACGAGCAGTACTTC.

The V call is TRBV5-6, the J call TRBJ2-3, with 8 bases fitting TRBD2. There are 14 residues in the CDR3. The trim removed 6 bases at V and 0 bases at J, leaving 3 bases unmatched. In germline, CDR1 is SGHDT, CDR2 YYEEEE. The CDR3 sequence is CASTSSGSTDTQYF. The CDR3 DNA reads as TGTGCCAGCACTTCTAGCGGGAGCACAGATACGCAGTATTTT.

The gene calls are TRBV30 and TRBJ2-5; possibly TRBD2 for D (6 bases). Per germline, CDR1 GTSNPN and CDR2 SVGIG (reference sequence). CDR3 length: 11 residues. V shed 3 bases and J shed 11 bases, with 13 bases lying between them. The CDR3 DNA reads TGTGCCTGGAGGCGGGGAAACTCGCAGTACTTC. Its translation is CAWRRGNSQYF.

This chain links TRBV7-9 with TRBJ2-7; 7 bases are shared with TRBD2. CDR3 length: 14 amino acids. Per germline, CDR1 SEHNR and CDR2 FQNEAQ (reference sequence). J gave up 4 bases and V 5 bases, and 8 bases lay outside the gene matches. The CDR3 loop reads CASSPLAAGYEQYF. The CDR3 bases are TGTGCCAGCAGCCCCCTGGCAGCGGGGTACGAGCAGTACTTC. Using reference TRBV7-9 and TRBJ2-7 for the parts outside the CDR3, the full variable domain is DTGVSQNPRHKITKRGQNVTFRCDPISEHNRLYWYRQTLGQGPEFLTYFQNEAQLEKSRLLSDRFSAERPKGSFSTLEIQRTEQGDSAMYLCASSPLAAGYEQYFGPGTRLTVT.

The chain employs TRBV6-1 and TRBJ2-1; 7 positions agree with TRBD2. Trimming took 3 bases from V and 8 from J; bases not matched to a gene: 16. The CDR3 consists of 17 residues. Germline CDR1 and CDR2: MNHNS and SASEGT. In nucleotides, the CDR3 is TGTGCCAGCAGTGACCTCACTAGCGCCCGCGCGCATCATGAGCAGTTCTTC. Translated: CASSDLTSARAHHEQFF.

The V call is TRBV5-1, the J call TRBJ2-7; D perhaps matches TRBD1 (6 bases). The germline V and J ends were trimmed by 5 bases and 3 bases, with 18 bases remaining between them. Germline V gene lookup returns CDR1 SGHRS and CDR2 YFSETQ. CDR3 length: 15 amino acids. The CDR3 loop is CASRQGVELSYEQYF. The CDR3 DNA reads TGCGCCAGCAGACAGGGTGTGGAGCTTAGCTACGAGCAGTACTTC.

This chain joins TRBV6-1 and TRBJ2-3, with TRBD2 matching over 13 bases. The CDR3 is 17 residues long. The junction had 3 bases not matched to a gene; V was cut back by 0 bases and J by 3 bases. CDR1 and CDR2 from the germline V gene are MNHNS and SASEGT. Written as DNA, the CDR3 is TGTGCCAGCAGTGAAGCGCCGACTAGCGGGAGGACAGATACGCAGTATTTT. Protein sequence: CASSEAPTSGRTDTQYF.

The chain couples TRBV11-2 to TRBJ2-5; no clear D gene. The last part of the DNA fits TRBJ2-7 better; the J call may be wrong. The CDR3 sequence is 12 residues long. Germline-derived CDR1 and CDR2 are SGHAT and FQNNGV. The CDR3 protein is CASSTIIYEQYF. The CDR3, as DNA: TGTGCCAGCAGCACCATTATCTACGAGCAGTACTTC.

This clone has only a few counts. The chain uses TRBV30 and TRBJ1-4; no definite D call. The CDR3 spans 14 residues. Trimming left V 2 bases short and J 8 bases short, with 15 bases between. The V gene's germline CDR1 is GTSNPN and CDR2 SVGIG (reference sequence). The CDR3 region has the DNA TGTGCCTGGAGTAAGGAGTCAGAGGGCGAAAAACTGTTTTTT. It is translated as CAWSKESEGEKLFF.

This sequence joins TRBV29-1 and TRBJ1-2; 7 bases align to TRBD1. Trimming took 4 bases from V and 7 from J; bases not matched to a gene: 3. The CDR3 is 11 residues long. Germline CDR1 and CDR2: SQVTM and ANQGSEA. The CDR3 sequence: CSVGQGIGYTF. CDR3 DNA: TGCAGCGTTGGACAGGGTATTGGCTACACCTTC.

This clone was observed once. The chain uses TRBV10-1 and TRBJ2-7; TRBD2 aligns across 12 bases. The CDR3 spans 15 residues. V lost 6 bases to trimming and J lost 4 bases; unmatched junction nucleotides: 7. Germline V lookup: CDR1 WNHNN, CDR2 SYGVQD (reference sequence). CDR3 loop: CASRRTSGIFYEQYF. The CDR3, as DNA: TGCGCCAGCAGGAGGACTAGCGGGATTTTTTACGAGCAGTACTTC.

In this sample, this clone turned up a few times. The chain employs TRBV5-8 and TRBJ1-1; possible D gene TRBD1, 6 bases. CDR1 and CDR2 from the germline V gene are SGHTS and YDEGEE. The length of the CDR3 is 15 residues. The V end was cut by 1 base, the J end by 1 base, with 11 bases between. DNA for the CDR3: TGTGCCAGCAGCTTGCATAGGGGGTGGAACACTGAAGCTTTCTTT. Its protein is CASSLHRGWNTEAFF.

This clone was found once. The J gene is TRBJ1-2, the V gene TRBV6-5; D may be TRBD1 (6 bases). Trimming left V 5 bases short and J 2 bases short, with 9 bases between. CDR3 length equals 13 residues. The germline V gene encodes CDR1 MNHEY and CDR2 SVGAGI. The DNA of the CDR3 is TGTGCCAGCAGTGACAGGCTAAACTATGGCTACACCTTC. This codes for CASSDRLNYGYTF.

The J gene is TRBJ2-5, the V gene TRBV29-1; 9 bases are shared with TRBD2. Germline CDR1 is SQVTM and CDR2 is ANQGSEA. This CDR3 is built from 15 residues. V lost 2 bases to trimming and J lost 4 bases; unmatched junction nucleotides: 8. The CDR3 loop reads CSVEPAGGRGETQYF. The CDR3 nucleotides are TGCAGCGTTGAACCAGCGGGGGGCCGGGGAGAGACCCAGTACTTC.

The chain's CDR3 is CASSEGGSTHSNQPQHF. In nucleotides, the CDR3 is TGTGCCAGCAGTGAAGGAGGGAGCACCCACAGCAATCAGCCCCAGCATTTT. The chain joins TRBV6-1 to TRBJ1-5, with unresolved D. CDR3 length: 17 residues. CDR1 is MNHNS and CDR2 is SASEGT in the germline V gene. With 1 base removed from V and 1 base from J, the gap between germline ends came to 14 bases.

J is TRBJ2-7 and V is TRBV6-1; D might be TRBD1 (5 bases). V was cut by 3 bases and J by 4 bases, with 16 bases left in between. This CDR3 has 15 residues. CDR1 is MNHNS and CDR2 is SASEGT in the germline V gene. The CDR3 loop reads CASSDGTGLGYEQYF. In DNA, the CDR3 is TGTGCCAGCAGTGATGGAACAGGCCTGGGGTACGAGCAGTACTTC.

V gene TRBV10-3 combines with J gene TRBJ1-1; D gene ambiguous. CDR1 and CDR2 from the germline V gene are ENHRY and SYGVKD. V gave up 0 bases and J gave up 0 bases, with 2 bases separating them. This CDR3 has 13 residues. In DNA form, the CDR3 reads TGTGCCATCAGTGAGTCCTTGAACACTGAAGCTTTCTTT. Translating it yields CAISESLNTEAFF.